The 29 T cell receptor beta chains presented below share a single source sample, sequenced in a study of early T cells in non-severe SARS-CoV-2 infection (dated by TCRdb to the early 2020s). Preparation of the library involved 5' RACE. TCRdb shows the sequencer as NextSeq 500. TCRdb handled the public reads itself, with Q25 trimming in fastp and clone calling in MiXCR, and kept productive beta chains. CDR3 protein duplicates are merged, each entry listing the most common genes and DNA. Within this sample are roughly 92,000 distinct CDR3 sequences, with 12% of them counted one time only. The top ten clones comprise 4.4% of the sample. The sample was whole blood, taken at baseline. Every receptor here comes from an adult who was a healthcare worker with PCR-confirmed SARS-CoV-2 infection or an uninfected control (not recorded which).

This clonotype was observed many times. Written as DNA, the CDR3 is TGTGCCAGCAGCTTAGAGGGGGGCTATGGCTACACCTTC. Amino acids: CASSLEGGYGYTF. This chain connects TRBV7-6 to TRBJ1-2; D may be TRBD1 (6 bases). This CDR3 spans 13 amino acids. The germline V and J ends were trimmed by 1 base and 4 bases, with 7 bases remaining between them. From germline, CDR1 is SGHVS and CDR2 FNYEAQ.

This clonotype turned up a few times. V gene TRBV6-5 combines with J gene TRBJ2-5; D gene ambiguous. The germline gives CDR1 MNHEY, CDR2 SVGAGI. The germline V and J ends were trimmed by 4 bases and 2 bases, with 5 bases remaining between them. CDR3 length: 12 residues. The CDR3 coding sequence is TGTGCCAGCAGTTTTAGTCAAGAGACCCAGTACTTC. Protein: CASSFSQETQYF.

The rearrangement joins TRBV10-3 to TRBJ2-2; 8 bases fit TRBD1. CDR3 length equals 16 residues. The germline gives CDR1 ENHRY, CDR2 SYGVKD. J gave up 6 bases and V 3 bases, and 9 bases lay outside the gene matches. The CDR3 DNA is TGTGCCATCAGTGATCGAGGACAGGGCTTATCCGGGGAGCTGTTTTTT. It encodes CAISDRGQGLSGELFF.

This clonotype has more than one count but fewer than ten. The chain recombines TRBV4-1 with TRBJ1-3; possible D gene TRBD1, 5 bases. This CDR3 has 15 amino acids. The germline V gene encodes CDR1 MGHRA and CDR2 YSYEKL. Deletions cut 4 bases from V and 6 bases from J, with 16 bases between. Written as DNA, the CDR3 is TGCGCCAGCAGCCCCGACAGAGTGGTCGCAAACACCATATATTTT. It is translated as CASSPDRVVANTIYF.

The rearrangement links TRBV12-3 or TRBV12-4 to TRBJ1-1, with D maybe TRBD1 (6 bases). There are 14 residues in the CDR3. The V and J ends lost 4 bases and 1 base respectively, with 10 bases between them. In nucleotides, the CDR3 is TGTGCCAGCAGTTCGGGGACACCGAACACTGAAGCTTTCTTT. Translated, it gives CASSSGTPNTEAFF.

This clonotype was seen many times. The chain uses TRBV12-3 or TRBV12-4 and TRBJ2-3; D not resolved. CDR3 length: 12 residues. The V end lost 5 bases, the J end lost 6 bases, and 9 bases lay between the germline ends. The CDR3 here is CASSVTRDTQYF. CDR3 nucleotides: TGTGCCAGCAGTGTCACGAGGGATACGCAGTATTTT.

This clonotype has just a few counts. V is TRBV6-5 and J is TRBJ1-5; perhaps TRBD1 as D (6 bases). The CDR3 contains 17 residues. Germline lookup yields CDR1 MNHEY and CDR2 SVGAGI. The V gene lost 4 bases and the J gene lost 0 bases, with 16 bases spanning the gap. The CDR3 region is CASSLAPGHISNQPQHF. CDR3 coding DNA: TGTGCCAGCAGTTTGGCCCCGGGACACATTAGCAATCAGCCCCAGCATTTT.

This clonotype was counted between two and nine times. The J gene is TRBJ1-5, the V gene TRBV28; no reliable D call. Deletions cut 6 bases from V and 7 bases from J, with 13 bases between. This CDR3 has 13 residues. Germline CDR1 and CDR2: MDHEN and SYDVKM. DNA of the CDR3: TGTGCCAGCAGCCGATTACCGGAGCAGCCCCAGCATTTT. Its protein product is CASSRLPEQPQHF.

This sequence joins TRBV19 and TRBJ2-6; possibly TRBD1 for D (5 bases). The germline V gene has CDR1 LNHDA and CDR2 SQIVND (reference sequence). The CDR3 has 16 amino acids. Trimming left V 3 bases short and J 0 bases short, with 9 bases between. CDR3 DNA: TGTGCCAGTAGTATTCCAACAGGCTCTGGGGCCAACGTCCTGACTTTC. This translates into CASSIPTGSGANVLTF.

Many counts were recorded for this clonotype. The CDR3 DNA reads TGTGCCAGCGGGACAGCCCAACCCTCTGGGGCCAACGTCCTGACTTTC. This sequence encodes CASGTAQPSGANVLTF. V usage is TRBV5-4 and J usage is TRBJ2-6; 7 bases map to TRBD1. Germline CDR1 SGHNT, CDR2 YYREEE (reference sequence). Germline trimming cut 7 bases from V and 0 bases from J; bases unmatched to any gene: 7. CDR3 length: 16 amino acids.

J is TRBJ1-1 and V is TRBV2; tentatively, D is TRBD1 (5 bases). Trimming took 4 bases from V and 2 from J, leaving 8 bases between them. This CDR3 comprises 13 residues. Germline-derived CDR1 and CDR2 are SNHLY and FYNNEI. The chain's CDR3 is CASSGQPNTEAFF. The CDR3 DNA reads TGTGCCAGCAGTGGACAGCCAAACACTGAAGCTTTCTTT.

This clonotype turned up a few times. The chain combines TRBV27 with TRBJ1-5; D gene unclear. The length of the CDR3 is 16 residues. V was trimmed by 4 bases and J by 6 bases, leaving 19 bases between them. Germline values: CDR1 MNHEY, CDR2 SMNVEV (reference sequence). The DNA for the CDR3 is TGTGCCAGCAGTTCCCGTGGTCGTGCCTGGGGTCAGCCCCAGCATTTT. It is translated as CASSSRGRAWGQPQHF.

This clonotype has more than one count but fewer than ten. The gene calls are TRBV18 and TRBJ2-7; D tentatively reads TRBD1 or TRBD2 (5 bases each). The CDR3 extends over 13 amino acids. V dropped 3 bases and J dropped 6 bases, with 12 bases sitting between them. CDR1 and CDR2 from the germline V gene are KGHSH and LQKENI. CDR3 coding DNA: TGTGCCAGCTCACCTGGGACCACCTCCGAGCAGTACTTC. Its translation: CASSPGTTSEQYF.

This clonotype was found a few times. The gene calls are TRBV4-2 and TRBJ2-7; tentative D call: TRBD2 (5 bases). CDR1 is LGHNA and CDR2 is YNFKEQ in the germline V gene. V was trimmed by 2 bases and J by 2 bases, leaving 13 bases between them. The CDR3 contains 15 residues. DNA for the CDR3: TGTGCCAGCAGCCAACTTGCGAGCGGCGCCTACGAGCAGTACTTC. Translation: CASSQLASGAYEQYF.

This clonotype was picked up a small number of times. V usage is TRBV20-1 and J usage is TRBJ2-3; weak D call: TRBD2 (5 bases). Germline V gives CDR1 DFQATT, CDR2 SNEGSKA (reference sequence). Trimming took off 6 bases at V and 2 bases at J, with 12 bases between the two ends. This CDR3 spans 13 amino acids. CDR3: CSATGRDTDTQYF. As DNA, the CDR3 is TGCAGTGCAACCGGCCGGGACACAGATACGCAGTATTTT.

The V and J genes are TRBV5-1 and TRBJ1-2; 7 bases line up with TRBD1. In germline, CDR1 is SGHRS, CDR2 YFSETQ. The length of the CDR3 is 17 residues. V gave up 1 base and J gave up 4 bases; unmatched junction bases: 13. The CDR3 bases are TGCGCCAGCAGCTTGTTCCCCCCGGGACAGAGTTTCTATGGCTACACCTTC. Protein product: CASSLFPPGQSFYGYTF.

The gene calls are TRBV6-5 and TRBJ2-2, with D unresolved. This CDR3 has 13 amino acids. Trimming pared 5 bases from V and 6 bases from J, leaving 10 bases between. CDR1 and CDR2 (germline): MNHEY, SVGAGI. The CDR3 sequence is CASSRRAPGELFF. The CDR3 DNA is TGTGCCAGCAGTAGAAGGGCCCCCGGGGAGCTGTTTTTT.

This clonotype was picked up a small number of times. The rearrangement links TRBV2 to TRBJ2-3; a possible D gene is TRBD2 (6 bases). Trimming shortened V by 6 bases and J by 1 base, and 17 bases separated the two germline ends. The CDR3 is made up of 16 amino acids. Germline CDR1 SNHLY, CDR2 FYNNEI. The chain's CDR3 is CASSIARGPGTDTQYF. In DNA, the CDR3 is TGTGCCAGCAGCATAGCGCGGGGACCGGGCACAGATACGCAGTATTTT.

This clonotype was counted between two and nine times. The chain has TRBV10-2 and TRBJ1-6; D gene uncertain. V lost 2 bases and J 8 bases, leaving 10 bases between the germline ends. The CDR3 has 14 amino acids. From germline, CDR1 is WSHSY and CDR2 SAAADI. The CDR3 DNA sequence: TGCGCCAGCAGTGAGATCAGTCAGCATTCACCCCTCCACTTT. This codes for CASSEISQHSPLHF.

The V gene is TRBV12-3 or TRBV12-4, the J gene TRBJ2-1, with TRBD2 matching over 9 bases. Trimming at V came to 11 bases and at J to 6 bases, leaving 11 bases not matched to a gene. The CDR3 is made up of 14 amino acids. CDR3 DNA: TGTGCCGTAAATGTAGCGGGAGAGATCAATGAGCAGTTCTTC. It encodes CAVNVAGEINEQFF.

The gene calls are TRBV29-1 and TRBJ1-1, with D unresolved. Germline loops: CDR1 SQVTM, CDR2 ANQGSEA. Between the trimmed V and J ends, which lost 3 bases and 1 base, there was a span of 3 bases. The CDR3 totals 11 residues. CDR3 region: CSVEGNTEAFF. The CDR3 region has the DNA TGCAGCGTTGAGGGGAACACTGAAGCTTTCTTT.

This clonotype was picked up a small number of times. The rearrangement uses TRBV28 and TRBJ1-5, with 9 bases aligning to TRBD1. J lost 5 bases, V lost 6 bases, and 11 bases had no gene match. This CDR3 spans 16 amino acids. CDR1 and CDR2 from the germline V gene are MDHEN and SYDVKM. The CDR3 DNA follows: TGTGCCAGCAGCCTACCGGGACAGGGCCCCTATCAGCCCCAGCATTTT. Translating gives CASSLPGQGPYQPQHF.

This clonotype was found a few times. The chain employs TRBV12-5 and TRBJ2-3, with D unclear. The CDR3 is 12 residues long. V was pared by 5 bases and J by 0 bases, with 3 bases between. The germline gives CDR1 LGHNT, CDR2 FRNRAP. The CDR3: CASGHSTDTQYF. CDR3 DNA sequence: TGTGCTAGTGGTCACAGCACAGATACGCAGTATTTT.

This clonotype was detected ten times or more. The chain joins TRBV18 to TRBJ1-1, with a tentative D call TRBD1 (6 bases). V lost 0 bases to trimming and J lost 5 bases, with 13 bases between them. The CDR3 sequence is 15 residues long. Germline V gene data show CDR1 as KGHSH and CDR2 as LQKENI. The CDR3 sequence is CASSPPMGARTEAFF. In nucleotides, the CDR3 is TGTGCCAGCTCACCACCGATGGGGGCGAGGACTGAAGCTTTCTTT.

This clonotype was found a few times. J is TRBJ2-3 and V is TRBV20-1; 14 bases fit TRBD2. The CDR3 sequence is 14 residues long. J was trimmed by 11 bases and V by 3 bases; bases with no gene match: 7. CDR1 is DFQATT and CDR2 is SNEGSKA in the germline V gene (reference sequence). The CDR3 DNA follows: TGCAGTGCTAGCCGACTAGCGGGAGGGCCAGGGCAGTATTTT. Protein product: CSASRLAGGPGQYF.

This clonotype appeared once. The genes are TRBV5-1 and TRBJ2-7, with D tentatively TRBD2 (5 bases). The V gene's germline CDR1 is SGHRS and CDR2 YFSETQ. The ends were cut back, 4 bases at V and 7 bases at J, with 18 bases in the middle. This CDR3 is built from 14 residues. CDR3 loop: CASSPGILYGEQYF. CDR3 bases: TGCGCCAGCAGCCCCGGGATCCTTTACGGGGAGCAGTACTTC. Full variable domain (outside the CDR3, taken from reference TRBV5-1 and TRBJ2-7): KAGVTQTPRYLIKTRGQQVTLSCSPISGHRSVSWYQQTPGQGLQFLFEYFSETQRNKGNFPGRFSGRQFSNSRSEMNVSTLELGDSALYLCASSPGILYGEQYFGPGTRLTVT.

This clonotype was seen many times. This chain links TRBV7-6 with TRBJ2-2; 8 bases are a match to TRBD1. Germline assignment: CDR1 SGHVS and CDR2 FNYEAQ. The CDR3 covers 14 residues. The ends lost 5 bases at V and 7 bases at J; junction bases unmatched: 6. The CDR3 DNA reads TGTGCCAGCAGCGTCAGACAGGGGAGCGGGGAGCTGTTTTTT. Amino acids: CASSVRQGSGELFF. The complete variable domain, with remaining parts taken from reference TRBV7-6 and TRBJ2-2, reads GAGVSQSPRYKVTKRGQDVALRCDPISGHVSLYWYRQALGQGPEFLTYFNYEAQQDKSGLPNDRFSAERPEGSISTLTIQRTEQRDSAMYRCASSVRQGSGELFFGEGSRLTVL.

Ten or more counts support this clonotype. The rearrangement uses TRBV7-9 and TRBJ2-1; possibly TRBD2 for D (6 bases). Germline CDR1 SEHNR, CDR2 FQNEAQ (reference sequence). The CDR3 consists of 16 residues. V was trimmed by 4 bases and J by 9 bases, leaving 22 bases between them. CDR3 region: CASSYGTLVFEVEQFF. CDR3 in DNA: TGTGCCAGCAGCTATGGGACTTTGGTTTTCGAGGTTGAGCAGTTCTTC. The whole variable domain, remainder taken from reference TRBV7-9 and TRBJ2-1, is DTGVSQNPRHKITKRGQNVTFRCDPISEHNRLYWYRQTLGQGPEFLTYFQNEAQLEKSRLLSDRFSAERPKGSFSTLEIQRTEQGDSAMYLCASSYGTLVFEVEQFFGPGTRLTVL.

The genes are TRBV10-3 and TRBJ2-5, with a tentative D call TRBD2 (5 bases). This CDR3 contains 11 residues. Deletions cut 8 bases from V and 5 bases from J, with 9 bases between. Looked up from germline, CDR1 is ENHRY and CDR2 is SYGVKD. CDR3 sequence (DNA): TGTGCCATCGGTAGGGAGGAGACCCAGTACTTC. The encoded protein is CAIGREETQYF.